Listed below are T cell receptor beta chains from one sample, sequenced in a study of blood T cell repertoires in COVID-19. Using immunoSEQ multiplex PCR, the repertoire was profiled, and TCRdb retains in-frame clones only, with some absent. The data hold over 250,000 clones, with just under 90% observed a single time. Sequencing input: PBMCs or T cells enriched from blood (not recorded which). The receptors come from an older woman who had recovered from COVID-19. The CDR3 runs from the conserved cysteine through the conserved F or W. D genes are given only for firm matches. For some rows the clone size is stated as once, few or many, or as a class when expanded; others skip it.

>TRBJ1-3|-|-|TRBV5-1
CASSLRNPGDSGNTIYF
TGCGCCAGCAGCTTGCGTAACCCGGGGGACTCTGGAAACACCATATATTTT
>TRBJ2-6|-|-|TRBV9
CASSVVASGANVLTF
TGTGCCAGCAGCGTAGTAGCATCTGGGGCCAACGTCCTGACTTTC
>TRBJ2-5|-|TRBD2|TRBV11-3
CASSLPFAGEYLLLGETQYF
TGTGCCAGCAGCTTACCATTTGCGGGAGAATACTTGCTTTTGGGAGAGACCCAGTACTTC
>TRBJ2-2|-|-|TRBV3-1/TRBV3-2
CASSQVSPPRRGTGELFF
TGTGCCAGCAGCCAAGTCTCTCCGCCAAGACGCGGCACCGGGGAGCTGTTTTTT
>TRBJ1-2|-|TRBD1|TRBV6-5
CASELGQGTGYTF
TGTGCCAGCGAATTAGGACAGGGGACCGGCTACACCTTC
>TRBJ2-2|once|-|TRBV24-1
CATSDPLRDIYTGELFF
TGTGCCACCAGTGATCCTCTTAGGGACATCTACACCGGGGAGCTGTTTTTT
>TRBJ2-1|-|TRBD1|TRBV5-1
CASSLGDRENEQFF
TGCGCCAGCAGCTTGGGGGACAGGGAAAATGAGCAGTTCTTC
>TRBJ2-7|-|TRBD1|TRBV6-4
CASSGTPGQTYEQYF
TGTGCCAGCAGTGGCACTCCGGGACAGACCTACGAGCAGTACTTC
>TRBJ1-2|-|-|TRBV20-1
CSARGAPPHTF
TGCAGTGCTAGAGGGGCCCCGCCCCACACCTTC
>TRBJ2-7|-|-|TRBV29-1
CSVVITRTAYEQYF
TGCAGCGTCGTCATCACACGAACAGCCTACGAGCAGTACTTC
>TRBJ2-2|-|-|TRBV18
CASNRAKDAGELFF
TGTGCCAGTAACAGGGCCAAGGACGCCGGGGAGCTGTTTTTT
>TRBJ2-7|-|TRBD1|TRBV29-1
CSVDRGTGSSYEQYF
TGCAGCGTTGACCGAGGGACAGGGAGCTCCTACGAGCAGTACTTC
>TRBJ1-5|-|TRBD1|TRBV27
CASSPRQGLYQPQHF
TGTGCCAGCAGCCCCAGACAGGGGCTTTATCAGCCCCAGCATTTT
>TRBJ2-7|once|-|TRBV5-1
CASSIAAGFPSYEQYF
TGCGCCAGCAGCATAGCCGCGGGGTTTCCCTCCTACGAGCAGTACTTC
>TRBJ2-5|-|-|TRBV30
CAWSLEAVETQYF
TGTGCCTGGAGTCTAGAGGCCGTAGAGACCCAGTACTTC
>TRBJ1-2|-|TRBD1|TRBV7-9
CASSPGGADYGYTF
TGTGCCAGCAGCCCAGGGGGCGCGGACTATGGCTACACCTTC
>TRBJ2-3|-|-|TRBV30
CAWTKGGTQYF
TGTGCCTGGACCAAGGGGGGGACGCAGTATTTT
>TRBJ2-7|-|TRBD2|TRBV6-5
CASSEGLANTYEQYF
TGTGCCAGCAGCGAGGGACTAGCGAACACCTACGAGCAGTACTTC
>TRBJ2-7|-|-|TRBV7-9
CASSLRYEQYF
TGTGCCAGCAGCCTCCGTTACGAGCAGTACTTC
>TRBJ2-2|-|-|TRBV27
CASSLIGRAPSTGELFF
TGTGCCAGCAGTTTAATAGGCAGGGCCCCTTCCACCGGGGAGCTGTTTTTT
>TRBJ1-2|-|-|TRBV6-4
CASSDSRLSDGYTF
TGTGCCAGCAGTGACTCGCGTCTAAGCGATGGCTACACCTTC
>TRBJ1-6|-|-|TRBV9
CASSPVGLYNSPLHF
TGTGCCAGCAGCCCGGTAGGACTGTATAATTCACCCCTCCACTTT
>TRBJ1-1|-|TRBD1|TRBV5-4
CASSTGTVNPEAFF
TGTGCCAGCAGCACCGGGACAGTCAACCCTGAAGCTTTCTTT
>TRBJ1-4|-|TRBD1|TRBV29-1
CSVGGTGVTGEKLFF
TGCAGCGTTGGCGGGACAGGGGTGACGGGTGAAAAACTGTTTTTT
>TRBJ2-5|-|-|TRBV27
CASSFNGETQYF
TGTGCCAGCAGTTTTAACGGAGAGACCCAGTACTTC
>TRBJ1-2|-|TRBD1|TRBV28
CASSLAAGGIYGYTF
TGTGCCAGCAGTTTAGCTGCAGGGGGTATCTATGGCTACACCTTC
>TRBJ1-5|-|-|TRBV24-1
CATSGSRGSNQPQHF
TGTGCCACCAGTGGATCCCGCGGAAGCAATCAGCCCCAGCATTTT
>TRBJ2-5|-|-|TRBV4-2
CASSQGWRGETQYF
TGTGCCAGCAGCCAAGGATGGCGCGGAGAGACCCAGTACTTC
>TRBJ2-3|once|TRBD2|TRBV4-1
CASSLSGRGSSTDTQYF
TGCGCCAGCAGCCTCAGCGGGAGGGGATCTAGCACAGATACGCAGTATTTT
>TRBJ1-1|-|TRBD1|TRBV28
CASSETTGERTEAFF
TGTGCCAGCAGTGAAACCACAGGGGAAAGAACTGAAGCTTTCTTT
>TRBJ1-2|-|-|TRBV6-1
CASSEALTDTF
TGTGCCAGCAGTGAAGCGTTAACCGATACATTC
>TRBJ2-7|-|-|TRBV5-1
CASSLNRELEQYF
TGCGCCAGCAGCTTGAACAGGGAGTTAGAGCAGTACTTC
>TRBJ2-7|once|TRBD1|TRBV18
CASSPTGTAYEQYF
TGTGCCAGCTCGCCTACCGGGACAGCCTACGAGCAGTACTTC
>TRBJ2-3|-|TRBD2|TRBV5-1
CASSPLSPWTRGQYF
TGCGCCAGCAGCCCTCTCTCGCCCTGGACTAGAGGGCAGTATTTT
>TRBJ1-6|-|TRBD1|TRBV11-2
CASRRQGAGSPLHF
TGTGCCAGCAGGAGACAGGGGGCGGGTTCACCCCTCCACTTT
>TRBJ1-1|-|-|TRBV7-6
CASSPGQTGNTEAFF
TGTGCCAGCAGCCCCGGCCAAACGGGGAACACTGAAGCTTTCTTT
>TRBJ2-7|-|-|TRBV28
CASSFSLAGDEQYF
TGTGCCAGCAGTTTCTCCCTAGCAGGCGACGAGCAGTACTTC
>TRBJ2-1|-|-|TRBV28
CASSLFGQGHYNEQFF
TGTGCCAGCAGTTTATTCGGGCAGGGCCACTACAATGAGCAGTTCTTC
>TRBJ1-2|-|-|TRBV7-9
CASSPGAYYGYTF
TGTGCCAGCAGCCCAGGGGCTTACTATGGCTACACCTTC
>TRBJ2-7|-|TRBD1|TRBV5-1
CASSLDGTGVLGEQYF
TGCGCCAGCAGCTTGGATGGGACAGGGGTCCTAGGTGAGCAGTACTTC
>TRBJ2-2|-|TRBD1|TRBV6-1
CASSEVQGVNTGELFF
TGTGCCAGCAGTGAAGTACAGGGGGTGAACACCGGGGAGCTGTTTTTT
>TRBJ2-1|-|TRBD2|TRBV18
CASSPITGTNYNEQFF
TGTGCCAGCTCCCCCATTACCGGGACTAACTACAATGAGCAGTTCTTC
>TRBJ2-5|-|TRBD2|TRBV5-1
CASSLGLAGQETQYF
TGCGCCAGCAGCTTAGGGCTAGCGGGCCAAGAGACCCAGTACTTC
>TRBJ2-1|few|-|TRBV12-3/TRBV12-4
CASRPDYYNEQFF
TGTGCCAGCAGGCCCGACTACTACAATGAGCAGTTCTTC
>TRBJ1-6|-|-|TRBV6-1
CASSEHPIRGSSYNSPLHF
TGTGCCAGCAGTGAACACCCGATCCGGGGGAGCTCCTATAATTCACCCCTCCACTTT
>TRBJ1-4|-|TRBD1|TRBV6-6
CASSYGRGQGYEKLFF
TGTGCCAGCAGTTACGGGAGGGGACAGGGTTATGAAAAACTGTTTTTT
>TRBJ2-1|-|TRBD2|TRBV7-9
CASSPWTSGNEQFF
TGTGCCAGCAGCCCCTGGACTAGCGGCAATGAGCAGTTCTTC
>TRBJ1-1|-|-|TRBV4-2
CASSQEGGPGNTEAFF
TGTGCCAGCAGCCAAGAGGGAGGTCCGGGGAACACTGAAGCTTTCTTT
>TRBJ1-4|-|-|TRBV14
CASRTTGPLSEKLFF
TGTGCCAGCAGAACTACAGGGCCGTTGAGCGAAAAACTGTTTTTT
>TRBJ1-3|-|-|TRBV9
CASGLQGSGNTIYF
TGTGCCAGCGGATTACAGGGATCTGGAAACACCATATATTTT
>TRBJ1-1|-|-|TRBV28
CASRPGHSAGAFF
TGTGCCAGCAGACCCGGACACTCAGCGGGGGCTTTCTTT
>TRBJ2-7|-|-|TRBV19
CASSSGVPYEQYF
TGTGCCAGTAGTAGCGGGGTTCCCTACGAGCAGTACTTC
>TRBJ2-6|-|TRBD1|TRBV9
CASSARDRRSSGANVLTF
TGTGCCAGCAGCGCGCGGGACAGGCGGAGCTCTGGGGCCAACGTCCTGACTTTC
>TRBJ2-3|-|-|TRBV5-1
CASSLEVAGANTQYF
TGCGCCAGCAGCTTAGAAGTGGCGGGGGCGAATACGCAGTATTTT
>TRBJ1-1|-|TRBD1|TRBV5-1
CASSTGQGSSTEAFF
TGCGCCAGCAGCACCGGACAGGGGAGCTCCACTGAAGCTTTCTTT
>TRBJ1-2|-|-|TRBV7-9
CASSPKTHFDGYTF
TGTGCCAGCAGCCCAAAGACACATTTCGATGGCTACACCTTC
>TRBJ1-4|-|TRBD1|TRBV30
CAWRTKDRPNEKLFF
TGTGCCTGGAGAACAAAGGACAGGCCAAATGAAAAACTGTTTTTT
>TRBJ2-7|-|TRBD2|TRBV11-2
CASSLTSGENEQYF
TGTGCCAGCAGCTTAACTAGCGGAGAGAATGAGCAGTACTTC
>TRBJ2-7|-|TRBD1|TRBV4-1
CASSAPYEGQGSYEQYF
TGCGCCAGCAGCGCTCCCTATGAGGGACAGGGGTCCTACGAGCAGTACTTC
>TRBJ1-2|once|TRBD1|TRBV10-3
CAISESGGSYGYTF
TGTGCCATCAGTGAGTCAGGGGGCAGCTATGGCTACACCTTC